The 15 T cell receptor beta chains reported below all come from one sample, sequenced in a study of T cell repertoires in cytomegalovirus infection. No antigen has been identified for these receptors. Using its own MiXCR run on the reads, TCRdb lists one record per CDR3 protein. Of a few hundred thousand distinct CDR3 sequences listed, 33% were seen once; the top ten hold under 20%. The sequences come from cultured PBMCs, collected from culture after CMV antigen stimulation. These receptors all stem from a human donor in good health (CMV status not recorded). Some clones in this sample may be carry-over from other donors' samples.

This clonotype has at least ten counts. This sequence joins TRBV11-3 and TRBJ2-1; 8 nucleotides agree with TRBD1. The V and J ends lost 0 bases and 3 bases, in that order; junction bases with no gene match: 4. In germline, CDR1 is SGHNT, CDR2 YENEEA. The CDR3 consists of 16 residues. The chain's CDR3 is CASSLEQGAFYNEQFF. In nucleotides, the CDR3 is TGTGCCAGCAGCTTAGAGCAGGGGGCTTTCTACAATGAGCAGTTCTTC.

This clonotype showed up just a few times. V usage is TRBV6-2 or TRBV6-3 and J usage is TRBJ2-5; D is possibly TRBD1 (7 bases). The CDR3 is 13 residues long. In germline, CDR1 is MNHEY, CDR2 SVGEGT. The germline V and J ends were trimmed by 7 bases and 5 bases, with 14 bases remaining between them. The CDR3 protein is CASIPTGRETQYF. CDR3 nucleotide sequence: TGTGCCAGCATTCCGACAGGGAGGGAGACCCAGTACTTC.

This clonotype was observed a few times. V and J are TRBV7-8 and TRBJ2-7; D gene uncertain. V lost 8 bases and J 0 bases, leaving 11 bases between the germline ends. CDR1 and CDR2 (germline): SGHVS, FQNEAQ. The length of the CDR3 is 13 residues. The CDR3 nucleotides read TGTGCCAGCGCATTAGAGACCTCCTACGAGCAGTACGTC. Its protein product is CASALETSYEQYV.

The V call is TRBV7-3, the J call TRBJ2-7; a possible D gene is TRBD1 (6 bases). The germline V gene encodes CDR1 SGHTA and CDR2 FQGTGA. Trimming left V 5 bases short and J 5 bases short, with 16 bases between. CDR3 length: 14 residues. CDR3 region: CASSAQGWVHEQYF. The CDR3 nucleotides read TGTGCCAGCAGCGCCCAGGGGTGGGTGCACGAGCAGTACTTC.

The chain has TRBV6-5 and TRBJ2-7; 11 positions agree with TRBD2. Germline V CDR1 and CDR2: MNHEY, SVGAGI. The CDR3 runs 15 residues. Losses at the gene ends were 6 bases for V and 3 bases for J; bases not matched to a gene: 7. CDR3 protein: CASSLLAGAGYEQYF. CDR3 nucleotide sequence: TGTGCCAGCAGCCTACTAGCGGGAGCTGGCTACGAGCAGTACTTC.

This clonotype was seen ten or more times. J is TRBJ2-1 and V is TRBV7-3; D could derive from TRBD1 or TRBD2 (5 bases each). The CDR3 contains 14 residues. Germline-derived CDR1 and CDR2 are SGHTA and FQGTGA. Trimming shortened V by 5 bases and J by 9 bases, and 17 bases separated the two germline ends. Here the CDR3 DNA reads TGTGCCAGCAGCGAAACCCGAGGGGTCAGTGAGCAGTTCTTC. Encoded protein: CASSETRGVSEQFF.

In this sample, this clonotype turned up many times. The chain links TRBV7-8 to TRBJ2-2; 11 positions match TRBD2. Germline CDR1 is SGHVS and CDR2 is FQNEAQ. The junction had 3 bases not matched to a gene; V was cut back by 4 bases and J by 2 bases. The CDR3 sequence is 16 residues long. The CDR3 nucleotides read TGTGCCAGCAGCTCACTAGCGGGAGTCAACACCGGGGAGCTGTTTTTT. It translates to CASSSLAGVNTGELFF.

This clonotype was counted only a few times. V is TRBV7-3 and J is TRBJ2-3; a possible D gene is TRBD2 (6 bases). The V gene's germline CDR1 is SGHTA and CDR2 FQGTGA. The V end was cut by 5 bases, the J end by 1 base, with 16 bases between. The CDR3 spans 16 residues. Here the CDR3 DNA reads TGTGCCAGCAGCCTAGATCGACTAGTTGGCACAGATACGCAGTATTTT. This gives the protein CASSLDRLVGTDTQYF.

Concerning this clonotype itself: The junction shows a germline mismatch at one end, possibly a read error. The gene calls are TRBV7-2 and TRBJ2-7; 11 bases fit TRBD2. The germline V gene encodes CDR1 SGHTA and CDR2 FQGNSA. CDR3 size: 13 residues. CDR3 residues: CASSLAGGNEQYF. As DNA, the CDR3 is TGTGCCAGCAGTTTAGCGGGAGGGAACGAGCAGTACTTC.

This clonotype was seen a few times. The V call is TRBV7-2, the J call TRBJ2-7, with TRBD2 matching 8 bases. CDR1 and CDR2 from the germline V gene are SGHTA and FQGNSA. CDR3 size: 18 residues. V trimming: 1 base; J trimming: 6 bases; junction bases outside the gene matches: 17. The CDR3 region is CASSLVAGGGVLGREQYF. CDR3 nucleotides: TGTGCCAGCAGCTTAGTGGCCGGGGGGGGGGTCCTCGGGCGCGAGCAGTACTTC.

This chain connects TRBV11-2 to TRBJ2-7, with D perhaps assigned TRBD1 or TRBD2 (6 bases each). Germline V gives CDR1 SGHAT, CDR2 FQNNGV. The CDR3 sequence is 14 residues long. V lost 5 bases and J lost 5, with 16 bases in between. The CDR3 reads CASSRGQGIHEQYF. The CDR3 DNA reads TGTGCCAGCAGCCGGGGGCAGGGGATCCACGAGCAGTACTTC.

This clonotype was observed many times. J is TRBJ2-1 and V is TRBV12-3 or TRBV12-4, with 10 bases fitting TRBD2. J gave up 8 bases and V 3 bases, and 4 bases lay outside the gene matches. The CDR3 loop spans 14 amino acids. In DNA form, the CDR3 reads TGTGCCAGCAGTTTCGGCCTAGCGGGAGATGAGCAGTTCTTC. It is translated as CASSFGLAGDEQFF.

On this clonotype itself: A much larger clone is a single base away; this may be a read error. The chain employs TRBV7-2 and TRBJ2-7; D is tentatively TRBD1 or TRBD2 (5 bases each). Germline lookup yields CDR1 SGHTA and CDR2 FQGNSA. V was cut by 7 bases and J by 2 bases, with 18 bases left in between. The CDR3 is 15 residues long. The CDR3 reads CASTPSGTSPYEQYV. CDR3 coding DNA: TGTGCCAGCACCCCCTCCGGGACGTCCCCCTACGAGCAGTACGTC.

V gene TRBV30 combines with J gene TRBJ2-2, with TRBD1 matching 7 bases. V gave up 5 bases and J gave up 0 bases; unmatched junction bases: 3. This CDR3 region has 14 residues. From germline, CDR1 is GTSNPN and CDR2 SVGIG (reference sequence). The CDR3 coding sequence is TGTGCCTGGGGGGACAGCCCGAACACCGGGGAGCTGTTTTTT. As protein: CAWGDSPNTGELFF.

There are many counts of this clonotype. The chain carries TRBV7-2 and TRBJ2-1, with unresolved D. V was cut by 3 bases and J by 4 bases, with 13 bases left in between. CDR1 and CDR2 from the germline V gene are SGHTA and FQGNSA. The CDR3 has 15 amino acids. CDR3 coding DNA: TGTGCCAGCAGCTTGGGTGCCACACCGTACAATGAGCAGTTCTTC. This encodes CASSLGATPYNEQFF.